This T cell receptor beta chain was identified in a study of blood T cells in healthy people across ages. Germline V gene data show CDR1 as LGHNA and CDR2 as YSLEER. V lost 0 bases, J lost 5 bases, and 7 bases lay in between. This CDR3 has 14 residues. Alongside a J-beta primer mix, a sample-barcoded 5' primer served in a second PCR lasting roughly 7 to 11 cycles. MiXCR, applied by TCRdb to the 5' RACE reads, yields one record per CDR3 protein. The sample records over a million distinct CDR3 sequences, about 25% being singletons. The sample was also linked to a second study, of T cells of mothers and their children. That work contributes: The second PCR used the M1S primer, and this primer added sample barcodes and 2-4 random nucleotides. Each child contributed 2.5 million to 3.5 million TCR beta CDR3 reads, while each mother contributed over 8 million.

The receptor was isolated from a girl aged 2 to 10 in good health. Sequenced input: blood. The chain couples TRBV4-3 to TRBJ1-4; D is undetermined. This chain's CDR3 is CASSQENENEKLFF. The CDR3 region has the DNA TGCGCCAGCAGCCAAGAAAACGAGAATGAAAAACTGTTTTTT.